This record covers a single TCR beta chain. Its antigen is unknown. No base qualities exist here, and no much larger clone lies one base off it. The High Capacity cDNA Reverse Transcription Kit was used to reverse transcribe all of the isolated RNA, meaning that expressed TCRB transcripts were what got sequenced. Naive, central memory and regulatory T cell samples underwent deep immunoSEQ sequencing, averaging around 4 million total reads per sample. After sorted cells were lysed in RLT buffer, RNA was extracted with DNase-treated RNeasy Micro or Mini kits, with the choice depending on cell number. Each cell subset was processed on its own to prevent cross-contamination, while patient and healthy donor samples were processed together. The immunoSEQ multiplex PCR was used to amplify TCRB sequences from cDNA, generating 87-bp fragments that spanned the CDR3 region. The amplicons were sequenced using the Illumina HiSeq platform. Per the original workflow: Synthetic template baselines were used to correct PCR bias computationally, reads within Hamming distance 2 were collapsed together, and singletons that could not be merged were discarded. By aligning reads against IMGT, V, D and J genes, CDR3 length, and insertions or deletions at six rearrangement sites were assigned. Clonotype counts were normalized to sorted cell number within each subset before computing true diversity and Gini coefficients with the tcR R package. Repertoire sharing was quantified using the overlap coefficient calculated on TCRB nucleotide sequences. The table was pulled from immuneACCESS by TCRdb, which kept in-frame rearrangements only. Such tables lose some clones; where checked, under half of the loss comes from unresolved V genes, and the rest has no known cause. The V and J calls and clone size come from that table; D and trimming were worked out from the DNA. The sample table contains 240,000 or so clones; only one count was recorded for around a quarter of them. Approximately 4% of the sample rests with the top ten.

This entry is derived from a study of beta chain features in type 1 diabetes listed by TCRdb under 2018. Describing the broader study: No differences in mean age, gender distribution, total cell number or subset yield were found between patients and healthy donors. A total of roughly 98,000,000 sorted cells were examined across all samples, and a strong correlation was observed between cell number per subset and RNA yield. The study compared TCRB repertoires of sorted circulating CD4+ T cell subsets between recently diagnosed type 1 diabetes patients and matched healthy donors. Whereas all 30 or so donors provided naive and central memory subsets, regulatory and stem cell-like memory subsets were isolated from just 8 patients and about 8 healthy donors.

The paper's findings and limits, for the study overall: Shorter templates might have been favored by PCR, but patient and control samples were amplified and corrected together, so both groups would have been affected equally by any skew. Naive, central memory and regulatory TCRB repertoires appeared to be more alike among patients than among healthy donors. Sequencing cDNA rather than genomic DNA could over-represent highly expressing activated cells, although activation and CD3 levels did not differ between groups. In all four CD4+ subsets, TCRB CDR3 length was moderately but significantly shorter in type 1 diabetes patients. Because the HLA sub-analyses included only small numbers of individuals, any influence of HLA type on TCRB rearrangement was left unresolved. At VDJ recombination sites, patients with type 1 diabetes made fewer insertions and deleted more nucleotides, a pattern implying thymic rearrangement abnormalities.

V sheds 4 bases and J sheds 2 bases, leaving 5 bases between their ends. The germline V gene provides CDR1 SGHNT and CDR2 YENEEA. The CDR3 goes from the cysteine to the phenylalanine over 12 residues. Kept here is only the CDR3 DNA, which spans 36 bases and is read in frame from base 1. Each donor gave one peripheral blood draw, averaging approximately 120 mL, which was collected into heparinised tubes. Using a panel that included CD45RO, CCR7, CD25, CD127, CD95 and CD27, naive, central memory, regulatory and stem cell-like memory CD4+ T cells were sorted on a BD FACSAria II. Purity was above 98% for every sorted population. PBMCs were isolated immediately by Lymphoprep density gradient centrifugation and stained directly without culture. So that batch effects would be minimized, each experiment stained and sorted samples in pairs, pairing one healthy donor with one patient.

The sequencing sample was made of central memory CD4+ T cells from blood. The sequence came from a man aged 25-40 years in good health. The chain links TRBV11-3 with TRBJ1-1; no confident D gene assignment can be made. CDR3 protein: CASSSQNTEAFF. Read as DNA, the sequence is TGTGCCAGCAGCTCCCAAAACACTGAAGCTTTCTTT.